These 8 T cell receptor beta chains were all obtained from the same sample, sequenced in a study of shared clonotypes between healthy human individuals. Measured with immunoSEQ multiplex PCR; TCRdb has only the in-frame clones, and not every one. This sample has about 1.5 million clones, with roughly 95% found just once. The sequenced sample was naive CD4+ T cells sorted from blood. Subset defined: CD45RA+ positively selected. These receptors were taken from a man between 25 and 39 years old in good health.

The chain is built from TRBV7-9 and TRBJ2-2, with TRBD1 identical over 7 bases. CDR1 and CDR2 (germline): SEHNR, FQNEAQ (reference sequence). Losses at the gene ends were 1 base for V and 7 bases for J; bases not matched to a gene: 6. The length of the CDR3 is 15 residues. CDR3 nucleotide sequence: TGTGCCAGCAGCTTAGGAGGGGGCCTCGGCGGGGAGCTGTTTTTT. Protein product: CASSLGGGLGGELFF.

The chain joins TRBV5-1 to TRBJ1-2, with D hard to call. Trimming took 2 bases from V and 2 from J, leaving 7 bases between them. In germline, CDR1 is SGHRS, CDR2 YFSETQ. This CDR3 is built from 13 residues. CDR3 loop: CASSFDRNYGYTF. CDR3 coding DNA: TGCGCCAGCAGCTTTGATAGGAACTATGGCTACACCTTC.

This clone was detected once. The V and J genes are TRBV6-5 and TRBJ2-7; 7 bases are a match to TRBD1. Germline lookup yields CDR1 MNHEY and CDR2 SVGAGI. With 6 bases clipped from V and 3 bases from J, the junction kept 5 bases outside the gene matches. The CDR3 totals 13 residues. The CDR3 DNA sequence: TGTGCCAGCAGGTTGGGACAGCTCTACGAGCAGTACTTC. Its translation is CASRLGQLYEQYF.

The chain joins TRBV28 to TRBJ2-3; D assignment may be TRBD1 or TRBD2 (5 bases each). The V end was cut by 5 bases, the J end by 6 bases, with 21 bases between. Germline V CDR1 and CDR2: MDHEN, SYDVKM. The CDR3 runs to 16 residues. The CDR3 loop is CASSLLPGPPADTQYF. The CDR3 coding sequence is TGTGCCAGCAGTCTCCTACCGGGACCTCCTGCGGATACGCAGTATTTT.

The chain is built from TRBV5-4 and TRBJ2-7; 14 nucleotides align to TRBD2. The CDR3 covers 16 residues. The J segment lost 5 bases and the V segment lost 3 bases, leaving 7 bases of the junction unmatched. The germline CDR1 and CDR2 sequences are SGHNT and YYREEE (reference sequence). Here the CDR3 DNA reads TGTGCCAGCAGCTGGGGGACTAGCGGGAGTACAGACGAGCAGTACTTC. This codes for CASSWGTSGSTDEQYF.

The V gene is TRBV18, the J gene TRBJ1-3; D is unclear. The CDR3 spans 16 residues. V lost 2 bases and J 0 bases, leaving 11 bases between the germline ends. Germline V gene lookup returns CDR1 KGHSH and CDR2 LQKENI. CDR3 nucleotides: TGTGCCAGCTCACCAAGACATACTAGCTCTGGAAACACCATATATTTT. Its translation: CASSPRHTSSGNTIYF. Filled out from reference TRBV18 and TRBJ1-3, the complete variable domain reads NAGVMQNPRHLVRRRGQEARLRCSPMKGHSHVYWYRQLPEEGLKFMVYLQKENIIDESGMPKERFSAEFPKEGPSILRIQQVVRGDSAAYFCASSPRHTSSGNTIYFGEGSWLTVV.

V usage is TRBV18 and J usage is TRBJ1-3; D gene unclear. CDR1 and CDR2 from the germline V gene are KGHSH and LQKENI. V lost 6 bases and J lost 0, with 9 bases in between. The CDR3 runs 14 residues. CDR3 bases: TGTGCCAGCTCGTCGGGGATCTCTGGAAACACCATATATTTT. Residues: CASSSGISGNTIYF. The full variable domain, in which reference TRBV18 and TRBJ1-3 provide the parts outside the CDR3, is NAGVMQNPRHLVRRRGQEARLRCSPMKGHSHVYWYRQLPEEGLKFMVYLQKENIIDESGMPKERFSAEFPKEGPSILRIQQVVRGDSAAYFCASSSGISGNTIYFGEGSWLTVV.

V and J are TRBV11-2 and TRBJ2-5, with D possibly being TRBD1 (5 bases). The germline gives CDR1 SGHAT, CDR2 FQNNGV. With 1 base removed from V and 3 bases from J, the gap between germline ends came to 12 bases. There are 15 residues in the CDR3. This chain's CDR3 is CASSLGVRVEETQYF. The DNA for the CDR3 is TGTGCCAGCAGCTTAGGTGTCAGGGTCGAAGAGACCCAGTACTTC.